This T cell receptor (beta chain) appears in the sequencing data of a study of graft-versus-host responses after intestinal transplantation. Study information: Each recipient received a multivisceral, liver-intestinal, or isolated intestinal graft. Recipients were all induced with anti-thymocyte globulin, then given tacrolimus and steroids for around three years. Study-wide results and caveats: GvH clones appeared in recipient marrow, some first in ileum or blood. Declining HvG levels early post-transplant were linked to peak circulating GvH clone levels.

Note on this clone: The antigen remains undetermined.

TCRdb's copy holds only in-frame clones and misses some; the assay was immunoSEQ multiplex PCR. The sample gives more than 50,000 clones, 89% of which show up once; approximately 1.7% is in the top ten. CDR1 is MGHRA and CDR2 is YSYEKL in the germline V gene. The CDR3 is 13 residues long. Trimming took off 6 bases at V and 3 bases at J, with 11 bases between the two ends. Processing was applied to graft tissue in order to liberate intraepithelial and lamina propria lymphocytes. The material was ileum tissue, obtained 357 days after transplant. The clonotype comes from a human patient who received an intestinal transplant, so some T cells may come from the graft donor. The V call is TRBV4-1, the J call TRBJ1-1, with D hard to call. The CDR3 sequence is CASSLGSYTEAFF. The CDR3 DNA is TGCGCCAGCAGTCTGGGGTCCTACACTGAAGCTTTCTTT.